The source of this TCR beta chain is a study of vaccination and CD4 T cells after COVID-19. Background on the study: Cells were stimulated with overlapping spike peptide pools from SARS-CoV-2, HCoV-NL63, HCoV-OC43 and HCoV-229E. Study results and caveats: Relatively small numbers of convalescent patients were studied, with no early post-infection timepoints included. Spike mono-reactive clones accounted for 304 of the 307 vaccine-specific clones found in convalescent patients.

The V gene lost 2 bases and the J gene lost 5 bases, with 7 bases spanning the gap. The CDR3 extends over 13 amino acids. Indicated treatment: approximately 9-day PBMC culture with coronavirus spike peptide pools or control peptides (ViraFEST assay). Remarks on this clonotype: Its cognate antigen is unknown.

The Oncomine TCR Beta short-read assay was what sequenced the DNA obtained from cultured CD4+ T cells. From cultured CD4+ T cells, genomic DNA was extracted. From the PCR reads, TCRdb called clonotypes with MiXCR, one entry per CDR3 protein. Of more than 15,000 distinct CDR3 sequences detected, 25% to 35% appear once; the ten largest clones hold under 20%. This receptor was identified in a human donor with COVID-19. This sequence joins TRBV12-3 or TRBV12-4 and TRBJ1-5, with D hard to call. Sequenced material: cultured CD4+ T cells from blood. CDR3 region: CASSLRGYQPQHF. In DNA, the CDR3 is TGTGCCAGCAGTTTACGGGGTTATCAGCCCCAGCATTTT.